Following are 2 T cell receptor beta chains from one sample sequenced in a study of tumor-infiltrating lymphocytes in oesophageal squamous cell carcinoma. TCRdb fed the PCR reads into MiXCR, producing one record per CDR3 protein. The data contain 23,000 or so distinct CDR3 sequences, under 40% of them seen just once; the ten biggest clones take up approximately 40%. Material: esophageal tumor tissue. These receptors were collected from a male donor with esophageal squamous cell carcinoma.

The gene calls are TRBV19 and TRBJ2-1, with 8 bases that match TRBD2. Near its end, the DNA agrees better with TRBJ2-7, so the J call may be wrong. The CDR3 contains 17 residues. CDR1 is LNHDA, CDR2 SQIVND, per germline (reference sequence). The DNA of the CDR3 is TGTGCCAGTAGTCCCCCTCCGCTAGCGGGTGCCAACAATGAGCAGTACTTC. Protein sequence: CASSPPPLAGANNEQYF.

The rearrangement uses TRBV7-3 and TRBJ2-4; 12 bases are shared with TRBD1. The DNA end is a closer match to TRBJ2-7, so the J assignment may be wrong. Germline CDR1 and CDR2: SGHTA and FQGTGA. The CDR3 length is 23 residues. The CDR3 here is CASSLLPGQGARDPTSSSYEQYF. The CDR3 DNA is TGTGCCAGCAGCCTCTTGCCGGGACAGGGGGCGAGGGACCCGACTAGCTCTTCCTACGAGCAGTACTTC.